The 23 T cell receptor beta chains presented below share a single source sample, sequenced in a study of OX40 agonist ivuxolimab in advanced cancers. Sequenced by immunoSEQ multiplex PCR; TCRdb stores in-frame clones only, minus some. Of some 86,000 clones detected, around nine tenths appear once; the ten largest clones hold approximately 1.3%. The sample in question was CD4+ or CD8+ T cells sorted from blood, obtained in a trial of the OX40 agonist ivuxolimab. The receptors originated from an adult with an advanced solid tumor such as melanoma, head and neck, liver or kidney cancer.

A single count supports this clone. The chain joins TRBV11-3 to TRBJ1-1; no clear D. Trimming shortened V by 3 bases and J by 8 bases, and 13 bases separated the two germline ends. The CDR3 is made up of 13 amino acids. The V gene's germline CDR1 is SGHNT and CDR2 YENEEA. CDR3 sequence: CASSLVGMTEAFF. DNA for the CDR3: TGTGCCAGCAGCTTGGTCGGTATGACCGAAGCTTTCTTT.

The rearrangement uses TRBV11-2 and TRBJ2-3; 10 positions agree with TRBD1. The CDR3 covers 15 residues. Germline trimming cut 5 bases from V and 5 bases from J; bases unmatched to any gene: 7. The V gene's germline CDR1 is SGHAT and CDR2 FQNNGV. The CDR3 DNA is TGTGCCAGCAGCCTCCGACAGGGGGCGAGAGATACGCAGTATTTT. Translating gives CASSLRQGARDTQYF. Complete variable domain (other parts from reference TRBV11-2 and TRBJ2-3): EAGVAQSPRYKIIEKRQSVAFWCNPISGHATLYWYQQILGQGPKLLIQFQNNGVVDDSQLPKDRFSAERLKGVDSTLKIQPAKLEDSAVYLCASSLRQGARDTQYFGPGTRLTVL.

Concerning this clone: Other nucleotide sequences from this sample produce the same CDR3. The chain uses TRBV4-1 and TRBJ2-7; 8 nucleotides line up with TRBD1. The germline CDR1 and CDR2 sequences are MGHRA and YSYEKL. The V gene end was trimmed by 4 bases and the J gene end by 5 bases; junction bases not matched to a gene: 10. This CDR3 comprises 15 residues. In nucleotides, the CDR3 is TGCGCCAGCAGCCTCCGCCCGGTGACAGGGGACGAGCAGTACTTC. This codes for CASSLRPVTGDEQYF.

V usage is TRBV19 and J usage is TRBJ2-7, with D uncertain. The length of the CDR3 is 13 residues. The V gene's germline CDR1 is LNHDA and CDR2 SQIVND (reference sequence). V was pared by 5 bases and J by 6 bases, with 14 bases between. CDR3 coding DNA: TGTGCCAGTAGTGACCGTGGCGAAGGCGAGCAGTACTTC. Its translation: CASSDRGEGEQYF.

This chain joins TRBV14 and TRBJ1-2, with D unresolved. From germline, CDR1 is SGHDN and CDR2 FVKESK. The CDR3 extends over 16 amino acids. Trimming stripped 4 bases from V and 8 bases from J, with 23 bases between. The CDR3 reads CASSPLSSAGGLGYTF. CDR3 nucleotides: TGTGCCAGCAGCCCTCTCTCATCCGCGGGAGGGCTAGGCTACACCTTC.

The chain links TRBV13 to TRBJ2-1, with D perhaps matching TRBD2 (6 bases). The ends were cut back, 5 bases at V and 4 bases at J, with 12 bases in the middle. This CDR3 region has 14 residues. Germline loops: CDR1 PRHDT, CDR2 FYEKMQ (reference sequence). This chain's CDR3 is CASSAGGTYNEQFF. Written as DNA, the CDR3 is TGTGCCAGCAGCGCCGGGGGAACATACAATGAGCAGTTCTTC.

This clone appeared a single time. This chain joins TRBV5-5 and TRBJ1-6; 7 positions agree with TRBD1. Germline-derived CDR1 and CDR2 are SGHKS and YYEKEE (reference sequence). Losses at the gene ends were 0 bases for V and 9 bases for J; bases not matched to a gene: 6. The CDR3 is 15 residues long. Here the CDR3 DNA reads TGTGCCAGCAGCTTGGGAGACAGGGAGGGTTCACCCCTCCACTTT. As protein: CASSLGDREGSPLHF.

In its sample, this clone was seen once. The J gene is TRBJ2-7, the V gene TRBV28; TRBD2 matches at 9 bases. Germline values: CDR1 MDHEN, CDR2 SYDVKM. J lost 3 bases, V lost 2 bases, and 8 bases had no gene match. CDR3 length: 16 amino acids. The CDR3 region has the DNA TGTGCCAGCAGTTTAGCCCGTAGCGGGAGATTCTACGAGCAGTACTTC. Amino acids: CASSLARSGRFYEQYF.

The V call is TRBV5-5, the J call TRBJ1-5; the D is unclear. Trimming removed 0 bases at V and 3 bases at J, with 10 bases between. The germline V gene has CDR1 SGHKS and CDR2 YYEKEE (reference sequence). The CDR3 is made up of 15 amino acids. CDR3 nucleotides: TGTGCCAGCAGCTTGGATTCCGGGTACAATCAGCCCCAGCATTTT. Translation: CASSLDSGYNQPQHF.

The CDR3 DNA follows: TGTGCCAGCAGGGCCACTTCTAACTATGGCTACACCTTC. The encoded protein is CASRATSNYGYTF. V is TRBV6-5 and J is TRBJ1-2; unclear D gene. The V gene lost 6 bases and the J gene lost 0 bases, with 8 bases spanning the gap. Germline lookup yields CDR1 MNHEY and CDR2 SVGAGI. The CDR3 covers 13 residues.

The V gene is TRBV27, the J gene TRBJ2-1; the match to TRBD2 covers 7 bases. The CDR3 has 15 residues. Germline lookup yields CDR1 MNHEY and CDR2 SMNVEV (reference sequence). J gave up 3 bases and V 7 bases, and 9 bases lay outside the gene matches. Written as DNA, the CDR3 is TGTGCCAGCAATGGAAGAGGGAGGGGCTACAATGAGCAGTTCTTC. Its translation is CASNGRGRGYNEQFF.

The chain combines TRBV2 with TRBJ2-5; 7 bases are shared with TRBD2. The J call may be faulty, since TRBJ2-7 better matches the DNA end. Per germline, CDR1 SNHLY and CDR2 FYNNEI. This CDR3 is 15 amino acids long. This chain's CDR3 is CASSELTSESYEQYF. The CDR3 DNA sequence: TGTGCCAGCAGTGAACTAACTAGCGAGTCCTACGAGCAGTACTTC.

This sequence joins TRBV6-1 and TRBJ1-2, with D maybe TRBD1 (6 bases). Germline CDR1 reads MNHNS; CDR2 reads SASEGT. V was trimmed by 6 bases and J by 4 bases, leaving 12 bases between them. This CDR3 contains 13 residues. The CDR3 is CASRPQGTYGYTF. As DNA, the CDR3 is TGTGCCAGCAGGCCACAGGGCACCTATGGCTACACCTTC.

In the case of this clone: This likely reflects a read error, since a far larger clone is one base away. V usage is TRBV5-5 and J usage is TRBJ2-7; TRBD2 might be the D (6 bases). CDR1 SGHKS and CDR2 YYEKEE come from the germline V gene (reference sequence). This CDR3 region has 14 residues. V lost 4 bases and J lost 6, with 17 bases in between. The DNA of the CDR3 is TGTGCCAGCAGCCCCGGGACTGTCGACACCGAGCAGTACTTC. It is translated as CASSPGTVDTEQYF.

The chain couples TRBV28 to TRBJ2-1; D possibly corresponds to TRBD2 (5 bases). Trimming took off 5 bases at V and 6 bases at J, with 17 bases between the two ends. The germline CDR1 and CDR2 sequences are MDHEN and SYDVKM. CDR3 length: 15 residues. Written as DNA, the CDR3 is TGTGCCAGCAGTGCTACACCAGACGGGGTCAATGAGCAGTTCTTC. This sequence encodes CASSATPDGVNEQFF.

This clone was counted once. The J gene is TRBJ2-3, the V gene TRBV18; 8 bases are a match to TRBD2. The V and J ends lost 2 bases and 5 bases, in that order; junction bases with no gene match: 9. The CDR3 length is 16 residues. CDR1 and CDR2 from the germline V gene are KGHSH and LQKENI. DNA of the CDR3: TGTGCCAGCTCACCAATCTTGACTAGCGATGGAGATACGCAGTATTTT. This translates into CASSPILTSDGDTQYF.

This chain connects TRBV9 to TRBJ2-2; 7 bases align to TRBD1. Germline lookup yields CDR1 SGDLS and CDR2 YYNGEE. J lost 0 bases, V lost 0 bases, and 2 bases had no gene match. CDR3 length: 16 residues. The CDR3 protein is CASSVEQGANTGELFF. DNA for the CDR3: TGTGCCAGCAGCGTAGAGCAGGGGGCGAACACCGGGGAGCTGTTTTTT. Drawing the rest from reference TRBV9 and TRBJ2-2, the complete variable domain is DSGVTQTPKHLITATGQRVTLRCSPRSGDLSVYWYQQSLDQGLQFLIQYYNGEERAKGNILERFSAQQFPDLHSELNLSSLELGDSALYFCASSVEQGANTGELFFGEGSRLTVL.

The chain employs TRBV7-2 and TRBJ2-2; 7 bases line up with TRBD2. Per germline, CDR1 SGHTA and CDR2 FQGNSA. This CDR3 has 16 residues. Trimming removed 7 bases from V and 5 bases from J; junction bases left unmatched: 13. CDR3 DNA: TGTGCCAGCACCATGGTGTCCGGACTAGGGACCGGGGAGCTGTTTTTT. This translates into CASTMVSGLGTGELFF.

This clone has only a few counts. This rearrangement joins TRBV7-6 to TRBJ1-1; tentatively, D is TRBD1 (6 bases). V dropped 4 bases and J dropped 8 bases, with 14 bases sitting between them. The germline V gene has CDR1 SGHVS and CDR2 FNYEAQ. This CDR3 is built from 13 residues. The CDR3 protein is CASSSTGTTEAFF. CDR3 bases: TGTGCCAGCAGCTCCACCGGGACAACAGAAGCTTTCTTT.

This clone was observed a handful of times. V is TRBV15 and J is TRBJ1-5; D ambiguous. This CDR3 spans 19 amino acids. Germline V gene data show CDR1 as LNHNV and CDR2 as YYDKDF (reference sequence). Deletions cut 0 bases from V and 0 bases from J, with 18 bases between. Here the CDR3 DNA reads TGTGCCACCAGCAGAGAGATATCGAACAGCCCGTATAGCAATCAGCCCCAGCATTTT. Its protein product is CATSREISNSPYSNQPQHF.

V is TRBV28 and J is TRBJ2-1; no clear D. CDR1 is MDHEN, CDR2 SYDVKM, per germline. There are 13 residues in the CDR3. Trimming took 6 bases from V and 7 from J, leaving 13 bases between them. The CDR3 DNA reads TGTGCCAGCAGGATAATACGGGCGAATGAGCAGTTCTTC. Its translation: CASRIIRANEQFF.

The chain joins TRBV5-4 to TRBJ2-7; 10 bases are a match to TRBD1. The J segment lost 2 bases and the V segment lost 3 bases, leaving 8 bases of the junction unmatched. The CDR3 has 16 amino acids. Looked up from germline, CDR1 is SGHNT and CDR2 is YYREEE (reference sequence). The CDR3 bases are TGTGCCAGCAGCTCAACCACCGGGACAGGGGCCTACGAGCAGTACTTC. This translates into CASSSTTGTGAYEQYF.

This sequence joins TRBV7-9 and TRBJ2-1; unclear D gene. Per germline, CDR1 SEHNR and CDR2 FQNEAQ (reference sequence). V gave up 5 bases and J gave up 7 bases, with 15 bases separating them. CDR3 size: 14 residues. The CDR3 coding sequence is TGTGCCAGCAGCCCCCTGGGGAAACAAAATGAGCAGTTCTTC. It is translated as CASSPLGKQNEQFF.